The text below deals with one TCR beta chain. The data are from a study of CD8 T cells in ankylosing spondylitis. TCRdb used MiXCR to reprocess the 5' RACE reads, holding one entry per CDR3 protein. This table has 150,000 to 200,000 distinct CDR3 sequences, around 10% appearing once. Looked up from germline, CDR1 is SNHLY and CDR2 is FYNNEI. CDR3 length equals 19 residues. The V segment lost 4 bases and the J segment 3 bases; nucleotides outside the gene matches: 19. The chain uses TRBV2 and TRBJ1-2, with TRBD1 identical over 8 bases. Source material: blood, either unsorted or a sorted T cell fraction (not recorded which). This receptor was obtained from a male donor with ankylosing spondylitis or in good health (not recorded which). The CDR3 region is CASSGRTDRGVRVDYGYTF. The CDR3 nucleotides are TGTGCCAGCAGTGGCCGAACCGACAGGGGAGTTAGAGTTGACTATGGCTACACCTTC.